These T cell receptor beta chains were read from a single sample in a study of blood T cell repertoires in COVID-19. Method: immunoSEQ multiplex PCR; TCRdb's copy keeps in-frame clones and lacks some. Of 95,000 to 150,000 clones in the sample, roughly 90% were seen once. The sequencing input was peripheral blood. These receptors were obtained from a middle-aged man with acute or convalescent COVID-19. Both conserved end residues are part of each CDR3. The D gene is left open where the match is weak. A row's size may be missing; if present it is once, few, many or a size class.

j_call clone_size d_call v_call cdr3_nt cdr3_aa
TRBJ2-7 NA NA TRBV21-1 TGTGCCAGCAGGACTAGCGGCTACGAGCAGTACTTC CASRTSGYEQYF
TRBJ1-5 NA NA TRBV4-3 TGCGCCAGCAGCCAAGAACGAGATCAGCCCCAGCATTTT CASSQERDQPQHF
TRBJ2-7 few NA TRBV7-9 TGTGCCAGCAGCTCGTTAGTGAACGAGCAGTACTTC CASSSLVNEQYF
TRBJ2-1 few TRBD2 TRBV4-2 TGTGCCAGCAGCCAATACCCTAGCGGGAGCCCCTACAATGAGCAGTTCTTC CASSQYPSGSPYNEQFF
TRBJ1-1 NA NA TRBV6-1 TGTGCCAGCAGTGAAGGGTCGGGATATAACACTGAAGCTTTCTTT CASSEGSGYNTEAFF
TRBJ2-4 NA NA TRBV5-1 TGCGCCAGCAGCTTGTCCGGGGGGCTAGCCAAAAACATTCAGTACTTC CASSLSGGLAKNIQYF
TRBJ1-1 NA NA TRBV12-3/TRBV12-4 TGTGCCAGCAGCCCGAAACAGGGAACTGAAGCTTTCTTT CASSPKQGTEAFF
TRBJ1-2 once TRBD1 TRBV18 TGTGCCAGCTCACCCGAACAGGGGACTGGCTACACCTTC CASSPEQGTGYTF
TRBJ1-5 NA TRBD1 TRBV5-1 TGCGCCAGCAGCTTGCAGGGGGATAGCAATCAGCCCCAGCATTTT CASSLQGDSNQPQHF
TRBJ1-2 NA NA TRBV29-1 TGCAGCGAGGACTCGGACACCTTC CSEDSDTF
TRBJ2-1 NA NA TRBV5-6 TGTGCCAGCAGCTTGGACAGCTACAATGAGCAGTTCTTC CASSLDSYNEQFF
TRBJ2-7 NA NA TRBV3-1/TRBV3-2 TGTGCCAGCAGCCAAGATCTCGCCTCCCTGCGGGAGCAGTACTTC CASSQDLASLREQYF
TRBJ1-6 few NA TRBV7-2 TGTGCCAGCAGCTCTCGGGACAAGTATTCACCCCTCCACTTT CASSSRDKYSPLHF
TRBJ1-2 NA NA TRBV19 TGTGCCAGTAGTAATTCAGAATACAACTATGGCTACACCTTC CASSNSEYNYGYTF
TRBJ1-1 few NA TRBV5-6 TGTGCCAGCAGCTCCAGGGACTGGCCGAACACTGAAGCTTTCTTT CASSSRDWPNTEAFF
TRBJ1-1 NA NA TRBV7-2 TGTGCCAGCAGCTTAGACAAGTTGAACACTGAAGCTTTCTTT CASSLDKLNTEAFF
TRBJ1-2 once NA TRBV12-3/TRBV12-4 TGTGCCAGCAGTGCTGAGTATGGCTACACCTTC CASSAEYGYTF
TRBJ2-7 NA NA TRBV30 TGTGCCTGGAACAGAGCCTCCTACGAGCAGTACTTC CAWNRASYEQYF
TRBJ2-1 NA NA TRBV14 TGTGCCAGCAGCCAACAGGTAGCCTACAATGAGCAGTTCTTC CASSQQVAYNEQFF
TRBJ1-1 NA NA TRBV4-1 TGCGCCAGCAGCCAGGACACAGGGTTTGGAGCTTTCTTT CASSQDTGFGAFF